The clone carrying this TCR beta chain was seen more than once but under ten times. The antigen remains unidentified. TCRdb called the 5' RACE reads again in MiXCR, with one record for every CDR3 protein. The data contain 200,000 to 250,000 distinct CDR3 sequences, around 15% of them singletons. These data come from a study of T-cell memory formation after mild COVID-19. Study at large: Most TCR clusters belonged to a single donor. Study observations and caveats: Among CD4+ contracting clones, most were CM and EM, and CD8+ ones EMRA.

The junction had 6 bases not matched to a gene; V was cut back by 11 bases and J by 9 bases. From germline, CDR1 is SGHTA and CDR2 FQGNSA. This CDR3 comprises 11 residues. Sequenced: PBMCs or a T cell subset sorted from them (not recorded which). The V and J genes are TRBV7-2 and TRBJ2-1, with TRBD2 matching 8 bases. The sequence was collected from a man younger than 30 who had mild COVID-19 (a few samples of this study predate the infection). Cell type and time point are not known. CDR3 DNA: TGTGCCGTCCGGGGGGGCCGTGAGCAGTTCTTC. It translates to CAVRGGREQFF.